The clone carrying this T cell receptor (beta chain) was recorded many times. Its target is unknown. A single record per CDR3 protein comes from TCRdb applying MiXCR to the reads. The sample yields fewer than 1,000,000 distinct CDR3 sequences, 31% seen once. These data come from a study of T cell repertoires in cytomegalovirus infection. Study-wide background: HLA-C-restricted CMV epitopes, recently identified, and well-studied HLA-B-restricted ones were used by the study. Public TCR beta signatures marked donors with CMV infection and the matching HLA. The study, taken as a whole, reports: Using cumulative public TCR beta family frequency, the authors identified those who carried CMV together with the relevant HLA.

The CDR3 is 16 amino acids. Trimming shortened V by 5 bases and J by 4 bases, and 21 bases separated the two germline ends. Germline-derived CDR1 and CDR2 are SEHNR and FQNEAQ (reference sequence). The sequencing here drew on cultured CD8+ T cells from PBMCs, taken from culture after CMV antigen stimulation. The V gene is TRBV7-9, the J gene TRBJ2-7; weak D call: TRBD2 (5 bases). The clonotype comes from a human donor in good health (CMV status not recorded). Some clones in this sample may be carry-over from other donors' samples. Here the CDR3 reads CASSPSRGLLLYEQYF. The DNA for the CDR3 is TGTGCCAGCAGCCCAAGCCGAGGACTCCTACTTTACGAGCAGTACTTC.